The TCR beta chain described here comes from a study of beta chain features in type 1 diabetes (dated by TCRdb to 2017 to 2018). Context from the whole study: Mean age, gender distribution, total cell number and subset yield were not different between patients and healthy donors. Regulatory and stem cell-like memory subsets were obtained from only 8 patients and roughly eight healthy donors, while naive and central memory subsets were obtained from all 28 donors. A total of some 110 million sorted cells were examined across all samples, and the number of cells per subset was strongly correlated with RNA yield. The study compared the TCRB repertoires of sorted circulating CD4+ T cell subsets in recently diagnosed type 1 diabetes patients with those in matched healthy donors.

V is shortened by 5 bases, J by 7 bases, and the region joining them spans 18 bases. The CDR3, cysteine through phenylalanine, is 15 amino acids long. The CDR3 DNA has 45 bases and is translated from base 1. According to the germline V gene, CDR1 reads MDHEN and CDR2 reads SYDVKM. On the study overall, not on this receptor specifically: At VDJ recombination sites, patients with type 1 diabetes made fewer insertions and deleted more nucleotides, a pattern implying thymic rearrangement abnormalities. PCR may preferentially amplify shorter templates, but because patient and control samples were amplified and corrected together, any resulting skew would affect both groups equally. Because cDNA rather than genomic DNA was sequenced, highly expressing activated cells could have been over-represented, although no difference in activation and CD3 levels was found between groups. A moderate but significant shortening of TCRB CDR3 length was observed in type 1 diabetes patients in all four CD4+ subsets. Naive, central memory and regulatory TCRB repertoires appeared to be more alike among patients than among healthy donors. Only small numbers of individuals were included in the HLA sub-analyses, which left unresolved whether HLA type had any influence on TCRB rearrangement.

This clone turned up a few times. The clone's antigen remains unknown. No base-level quality is on record; no much larger clone is a single base apart. The High Capacity cDNA Reverse Transcription Kit was used to reverse transcribe all of the isolated RNA, meaning that expressed TCRB transcripts were what got sequenced. Naive, central memory and regulatory T cell samples underwent deep immunoSEQ sequencing, averaging about 3.5 million total reads per sample. After sorted cells were lysed in RLT buffer, RNA was extracted with DNase-treated RNeasy Micro or Mini kits, with the choice depending on cell number. To prevent cross-contamination, every cell subset was processed on its own, while patient and healthy donor samples were processed together. TCRB sequences were amplified from cDNA with the immunoSEQ multiplex PCR, producing 87-bp fragments spanning the CDR3 region. Sequencing of the amplicons was performed on the Illumina HiSeq platform. Concerning the study's data processing: PCR bias was corrected computationally using synthetic template baselines, and reads within Hamming distance 2 were collapsed, with unmergeable singletons discarded. Reads were aligned against IMGT so that V, D and J genes, CDR3 length and insertions or deletions at six rearrangement sites could be assigned. Within each subset, clonotype counts were normalized to sorted cell number, after which true diversity and Gini coefficients were computed with the tcR R package. The overlap coefficient, calculated on TCRB nucleotide sequences, was used to measure repertoire sharing. Out-of-frame TCRB sequences from naive cells were analyzed to stand in for the pre-selection repertoire. TCRdb took over this immuneACCESS table, retaining in-frame rearrangements with V and J assigned. Such tables are incomplete; in checked studies, under half of the missing clones stem from an unresolved V gene, and the remainder is unexplained. Clonal size and the V and J genes are those of that table, whereas D and trimming came from the DNA. Here the sample has fewer than 650,000 clones; roughly 15% occur a single time. The ten biggest clones cover around 0.095% of the sample.

Each donor gave one peripheral blood draw, roughly 110 mL on average, collected into heparinised tubes. A BD FACSAria II and a panel including CD45RO, CCR7, CD25, CD127, CD95 and CD27 were used to sort naive, central memory, regulatory and stem cell-like memory CD4+ T cells. A purity above 98% was achieved for all sorted populations. PBMCs were isolated right away by Lymphoprep density gradient centrifugation and were stained directly, without culture. Samples were stained and sorted in pairs, with one healthy donor and one patient per experiment, so that batch effects were minimized. The sample taken for sequencing was naive CD4+ T cells from blood. What the cell subset or site label conveys for this sample: true naive CD4+ T cells. This sequence was found in a man aged 18-30 years in good health. The chain is encoded by TRBV28 joined to TRBJ2-1; the D gene assignment is perhaps TRBD1 or TRBD2, with each matching 5 bases. At the DNA level, the sequence is TGTGCCAGCAGTACCTGGACACGGGGTACGAATGAGCAGTTCTTC. Its translation reads: CASSTWTRGTNEQFF. Supplemented by the reference TRBV28 and TRBJ2-1 proteins around the CDR3, the complete variable domain is DVKVTQSSRYLVKRTGEKVFLECVQDMDHENMFWYRQDPGLGLRLIYFSYDVKMKEKGDIPEGYSVSREKKERFSLILESASTNQTSMYLCASSTWTRGTNEQFFGPGTRLTVL.